This T cell receptor beta chain was documented in a study of OX40 agonist ivuxolimab in advanced cancers. Germline CDR1 is MNHEY and CDR2 is SVGAGI. V was clipped by 0 bases and J by 4 bases; unmatched bases: 7. The CDR3 sequence is 16 residues long. Using immunoSEQ multiplex PCR, the repertoire was profiled, and TCRdb retains in-frame clones only, with some absent. The sample consists of about 66,000 clones, 80% to 85% of them appearing once. V and J are TRBV6-5 and TRBJ1-1; 8 bases map to TRBD1. The sequences come from CD4+ or CD8+ T cells sorted from blood, collected in a trial of the OX40 agonist ivuxolimab. The sequence was obtained from an adult with an advanced solid tumor such as melanoma, head and neck, liver or kidney cancer. The CDR3 sequence: CASSYSRTGRSTEAFF. The CDR3 DNA follows: TGTGCCAGCAGTTACTCCAGGACAGGGCGGAGCACTGAAGCTTTCTTT.